The 17 T cell receptor beta chains listed next were all sequenced from one sample in a study of cytomegalovirus exposure and HLA in healthy donors. The protocol was immunoSEQ multiplex PCR, while the TCRdb copy is restricted to in-frame clones and leaves out a portion. The sample includes 100,000 to 150,000 clones, 90% to 96% seen only once; the top ten take less than 2%. The material sequenced was PBMCs. The source of these receptors is a man in his late teens or twenties in good health and CMV-seronegative.

The V and J genes are TRBV4-3 and TRBJ2-2; D is possibly TRBD2 (6 bases). The CDR3 totals 14 residues. Trimming took 5 bases from V and 3 from J, leaving 10 bases between them. The germline gives CDR1 LGHNA, CDR2 YSLEER. The CDR3 reads CASSGRPDTGELFF. The DNA for the CDR3 is TGCGCCAGCAGCGGGAGGCCGGACACCGGGGAGCTGTTTTTT.

The chain has TRBV28 and TRBJ2-1; TRBD1 is a possible D gene (6 bases). Deletions cut 6 bases from V and 1 base from J, with 16 bases between. In germline, CDR1 is MDHEN, CDR2 SYDVKM. This CDR3 is 16 amino acids long. CDR3 DNA sequence: TGTGCCAGCAGCTCCCCGGGCAGGGGTTCCTACAATGAGCAGTTCTTC. Its translation is CASSSPGRGSYNEQFF.

V is TRBV19 and J is TRBJ2-1, with D possibly being TRBD2 (6 bases). The CDR3 is 14 residues long. V lost 5 bases and J lost 7, with 15 bases in between. Germline V lookup: CDR1 LNHDA, CDR2 SQIVND (reference sequence). The CDR3 reads CASSLRDLKNEQFF. CDR3 bases: TGTGCCAGTAGTCTCCGGGACTTAAAGAATGAGCAGTTCTTC.

This rearrangement joins TRBV28 to TRBJ1-1; maybe TRBD1 (6 bases). This CDR3 has 15 amino acids. Between the trimmed V and J ends, which lost 5 bases and 0 bases, there was a span of 13 bases. Germline V gene lookup returns CDR1 MDHEN and CDR2 SYDVKM. In DNA, the CDR3 is TGTGCCAGCAGTAGGGGGACGGCGATGAACACTGAAGCTTTCTTT. Protein sequence: CASSRGTAMNTEAFF. The full variable domain, its missing parts supplied by reference TRBV28 and TRBJ1-1, is DVKVTQSSRYLVKRTGEKVFLECVQDMDHENMFWYRQDPGLGLRLIYFSYDVKMKEKGDIPEGYSVSREKKERFSLILESASTNQTSMYLCASSRGTAMNTEAFFGQGTRLTVV.

This chain joins TRBV7-9 and TRBJ1-3; D is unclear. The CDR3 extends over 16 amino acids. In germline, CDR1 is SEHNR, CDR2 FQNEAQ (reference sequence). Trimming removed 1 base at V and 0 bases at J, with 10 bases between. This CDR3 is CASSLGTRISGNTIYF. The CDR3 nucleotides are TGTGCCAGCAGCTTAGGCACGAGAATCTCTGGAAACACCATATATTTT.

The chain joins TRBV7-9 to TRBJ2-2; perhaps TRBD2 as D (5 bases). This CDR3 has 14 amino acids. The germline gives CDR1 SEHNR, CDR2 FQNEAQ (reference sequence). The ends were cut back, 11 bases at V and 0 bases at J, with 13 bases in the middle. The CDR3 sequence is CAGRAGPNTGELFF. Here the CDR3 DNA reads TGTGCCGGAAGGGCGGGTCCGAACACCGGGGAGCTGTTTTTT.

The rearrangement joins TRBV5-6 to TRBJ2-6; TRBD1 is a possible D gene (6 bases). The CDR3 is made up of 16 amino acids. Germline loops: CDR1 SGHDT, CDR2 YYEEEE. Trimming pared 2 bases from V and 10 bases from J, leaving 19 bases between. The CDR3 region is CASSLIRGHETNVLTF. For the CDR3, the DNA is TGTGCCAGCAGCTTAATCAGGGGCCATGAGACAAACGTCCTGACTTTC.

The chain combines TRBV4-2 with TRBJ2-1; TRBD2 agrees at 9 bases. Trimming at V came to 1 base and at J to 4 bases, leaving 14 bases not matched to a gene. The CDR3 is 19 amino acids. Germline V gene lookup returns CDR1 LGHNA and CDR2 YNFKEQ. The CDR3 sequence: CASSQVTLQLAGLYNEQFF. DNA for the CDR3: TGTGCCAGCAGCCAAGTAACTCTCCAACTAGCGGGTTTATACAATGAGCAGTTCTTC.

The rearrangement uses TRBV28 and TRBJ1-5, with 8 bases fitting TRBD1. This CDR3 is 14 amino acids long. The J segment lost 6 bases and the V segment lost 4 bases, leaving 5 bases of the junction unmatched. Germline CDR1 is MDHEN and CDR2 is SYDVKM. The DNA of the CDR3 is TGTGCCAGCAGTTCTCCGGGACAGGTTCAGCCCCAGCATTTT. Translating gives CASSSPGQVQPQHF.

As DNA, the CDR3 is TGTGCCAGCAGCTTAGTCGGCGGCCCGGGGGGCTACACCTTC. It specifies CASSLVGGPGGYTF. The chain joins TRBV7-2 to TRBJ1-2; D unresolved. Trimming left V 1 base short and J 8 bases short, with 14 bases between. The CDR3 consists of 14 residues. Germline V gene data show CDR1 as SGHTA and CDR2 as FQGNSA.

The chain recombines TRBV19 with TRBJ1-5; the D gene is possibly TRBD1 (5 bases). The ends were cut back, 7 bases at V and 4 bases at J, with 17 bases in the middle. CDR1 and CDR2 from the germline V gene are LNHDA and SQIVND (reference sequence). The CDR3 is made up of 15 amino acids. CDR3: CASTEQVVPNQPQHF. The CDR3, as DNA: TGTGCCAGTACCGAACAGGTTGTACCAAATCAGCCCCAGCATTTT.

This clone has a single count. The chain carries TRBV5-1 and TRBJ2-7, with D tentatively TRBD2 (6 bases). Trimming left V 4 bases short and J 0 bases short, with 35 bases between. Germline V gene data show CDR1 as SGHRS and CDR2 as YFSETQ. The CDR3 is 22 amino acids. CDR3 sequence reads: CASSPGLRPSGIRQSPSYEQYF. CDR3 coding DNA: TGCGCCAGCAGCCCGGGACTTAGGCCTAGTGGGATTAGGCAATCCCCCTCCTACGAGCAGTACTTC.

The chain links TRBV7-3 to TRBJ2-5; TRBD2 matches at 10 bases. This CDR3 has 15 residues. Trimming at V came to 4 bases and at J to 2 bases, leaving 4 bases not matched to a gene. Germline CDR1 SGHTA, CDR2 FQGTGA. CDR3 region: CASSSSGSRQETQYF. CDR3 DNA: TGTGCCAGCAGCTCTAGCGGGAGTCGACAAGAGACCCAGTACTTC.

The rearrangement links TRBV6-1 to TRBJ1-1; 7 bases are shared with TRBD1. Trimming took 3 bases from V and 7 from J; bases not matched to a gene: 2. Germline loops: CDR1 MNHNS, CDR2 SASEGT. This CDR3 is 12 amino acids long. CDR3 amino acids: CASSEWTGEAFF. The DNA for the CDR3 is TGTGCCAGCAGTGAGTGGACAGGTGAAGCTTTCTTT.

The rearrangement uses TRBV28 and TRBJ1-4; 9 nucleotides align to TRBD1. With 7 bases clipped from V and 6 bases from J, the junction kept 9 bases outside the gene matches. In germline, CDR1 is MDHEN, CDR2 SYDVKM. The CDR3 contains 15 residues. Written as DNA, the CDR3 is TGTGCCAGCAACCCGGACAGGGGAAAGGATGAAAAACTGTTTTTT. Protein: CASNPDRGKDEKLFF. Looking up the rest from reference TRBV28 and TRBJ1-4 gives the full variable domain: DVKVTQSSRYLVKRTGEKVFLECVQDMDHENMFWYRQDPGLGLRLIYFSYDVKMKEKGDIPEGYSVSREKKERFSLILESASTNQTSMYLCASNPDRGKDEKLFFGSGTQLSVL.

This clone was picked up one time. The chain carries TRBV30 and TRBJ2-7; D gene unclear. The CDR3 spans 13 residues. The V end lost 3 bases, the J end lost 2 bases, and 11 bases lay between the germline ends. Germline V gene data show CDR1 as GTSNPN and CDR2 as SVGIG (reference sequence). As DNA, the CDR3 is TGTGCCTGGAGCCTGGGCAGAACCTACGAGCAGTACTTC. Translating gives CAWSLGRTYEQYF.

The rearrangement joins TRBV28 to TRBJ2-7, with 9 bases aligning to TRBD2. CDR1 MDHEN and CDR2 SYDVKM come from the germline V gene. The CDR3 consists of 13 residues. V was pared by 4 bases and J by 5 bases, with 3 bases of the junction left unmatched. CDR3 nucleotides: TGTGCCAGCAGTTGGGCTAGCGGGAACGAGCAGTACTTC. Protein product: CASSWASGNEQYF.